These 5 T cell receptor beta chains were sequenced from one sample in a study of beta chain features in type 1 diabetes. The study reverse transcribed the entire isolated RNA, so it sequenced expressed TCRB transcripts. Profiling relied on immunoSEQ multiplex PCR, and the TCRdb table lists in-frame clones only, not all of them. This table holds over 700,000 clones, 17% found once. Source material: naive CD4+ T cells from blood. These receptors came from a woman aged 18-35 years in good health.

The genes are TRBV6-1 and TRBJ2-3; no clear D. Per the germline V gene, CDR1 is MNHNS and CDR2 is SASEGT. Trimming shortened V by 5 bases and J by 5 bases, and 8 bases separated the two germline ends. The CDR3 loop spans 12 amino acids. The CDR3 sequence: CASSTTRDTQYF. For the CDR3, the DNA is TGTGCCAGCAGTACAACGAGAGATACGCAGTATTTT.

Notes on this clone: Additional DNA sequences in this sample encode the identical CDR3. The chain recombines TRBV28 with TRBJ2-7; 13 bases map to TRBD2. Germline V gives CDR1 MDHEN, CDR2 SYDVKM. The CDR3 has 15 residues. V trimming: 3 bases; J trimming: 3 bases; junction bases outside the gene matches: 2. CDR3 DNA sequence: TGTGCCAGCAGTTTGGGGACTAGCGGGAACTACGAGCAGTACTTC. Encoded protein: CASSLGTSGNYEQYF. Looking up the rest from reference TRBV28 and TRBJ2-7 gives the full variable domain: DVKVTQSSRYLVKRTGEKVFLECVQDMDHENMFWYRQDPGLGLRLIYFSYDVKMKEKGDIPEGYSVSREKKERFSLILESASTNQTSMYLCASSLGTSGNYEQYFGPGTRLTVT.

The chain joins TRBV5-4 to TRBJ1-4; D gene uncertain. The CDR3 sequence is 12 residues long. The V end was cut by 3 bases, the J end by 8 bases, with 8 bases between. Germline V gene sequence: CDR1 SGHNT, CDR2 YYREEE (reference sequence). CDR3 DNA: TGTGCCAGCAGCTCCCCGGGGGAAAAACTGTTTTTT. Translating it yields CASSSPGEKLFF.

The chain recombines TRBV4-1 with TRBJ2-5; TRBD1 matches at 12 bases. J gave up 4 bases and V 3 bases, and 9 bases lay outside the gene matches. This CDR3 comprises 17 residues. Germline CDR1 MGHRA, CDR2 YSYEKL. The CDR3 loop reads CASSQNPGQGAGETQYF. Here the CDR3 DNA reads TGCGCCAGCAGCCAGAATCCGGGACAGGGGGCGGGAGAGACCCAGTACTTC.

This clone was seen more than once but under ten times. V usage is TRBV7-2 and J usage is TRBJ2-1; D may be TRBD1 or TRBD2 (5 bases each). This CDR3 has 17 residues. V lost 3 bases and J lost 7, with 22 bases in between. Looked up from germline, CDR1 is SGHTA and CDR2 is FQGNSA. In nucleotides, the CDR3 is TGTGCCAGCAGCTTTCCCCCGGGGCCCCTATCCCTTAATGAGCAGTTCTTC. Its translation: CASSFPPGPLSLNEQFF.